A single sample gave rise to the 12 T cell receptor beta chains below, sequenced in a study of blood T cell repertoires in COVID-19. The repertoire was sequenced with immunoSEQ multiplex PCR; TCRdb's copy has only in-frame clones and lacks some. In the table there are around 330,000 clones, about 85% of which are singletons. Source material: PBMCs or T cells enriched from blood (not recorded which). These receptors were obtained from a woman aged 25 to 39 who had been exposed to COVID-19.

The chain combines TRBV9 with TRBJ2-1, with a weak D call TRBD2 (7 bases). Germline CDR1 reads SGDLS; CDR2 reads YYNGEE. V lost 3 bases and J 8 bases, leaving 15 bases between the germline ends. There are 14 residues in the CDR3. CDR3 bases: TGTGCCAGCAGCGCGGGGGGCCTCTCGGATGAGCAGTTCTTC. Amino acids: CASSAGGLSDEQFF. Complete variable domain (other parts from reference TRBV9 and TRBJ2-1): DSGVTQTPKHLITATGQRVTLRCSPRSGDLSVYWYQQSLDQGLQFLIQYYNGEERAKGNILERFSAQQFPDLHSELNLSSLELGDSALYFCASSAGGLSDEQFFGPGTRLTVL.

This clone has just a few counts. This chain uses TRBV28 with TRBJ1-2; D unclear. V was pared by 7 bases and J by 7 bases, with 16 bases between. Germline-derived CDR1 and CDR2 are MDHEN and SYDVKM. The CDR3 is made up of 13 amino acids. CDR3 bases: TGTGCCAGCATCTATAACGAAGAGAGTGGCTACACCTTC. It codes for CASIYNEESGYTF.

The V gene is TRBV6-6, the J gene TRBJ2-2; 7 bases map to TRBD2. CDR1 is MNHNY and CDR2 is SVGAGI in the germline V gene (reference sequence). The CDR3 totals 15 residues. V gave up 5 bases and J gave up 7 bases; unmatched junction bases: 10. This CDR3 reads CASSPRGVGSGELFF. The CDR3 DNA is TGTGCCAGCAGTCCCCGGGGGGTCGGTAGCGGGGAGCTGTTTTTT.

The J gene is TRBJ2-5, the V gene TRBV7-9; D gene ambiguous. This CDR3 has 14 amino acids. CDR1 is SEHNR, CDR2 FQNEAQ, per germline (reference sequence). Between the trimmed V and J ends, which lost 2 bases and 2 bases, there was a span of 9 bases. The CDR3: CASSLSTPQETQYF. The CDR3 nucleotides read TGTGCCAGCAGCTTATCAACTCCTCAAGAGACCCAGTACTTC.

The V and J genes are TRBV6-2 or TRBV6-3 and TRBJ1-6; 9 nucleotides align to TRBD1. This CDR3 is built from 15 residues. Per germline, CDR1 MNHEY and CDR2 SVGEGT. After removal of 5 bases from V and 6 bases from J, the junction contained 5 bases not matched to a gene. The CDR3 sequence: CASSQQGAGNSPLHF. CDR3 DNA sequence: TGTGCCAGCAGTCAACAGGGGGCTGGTAATTCACCCCTCCACTTT.

This rearrangement joins TRBV4-1 to TRBJ2-1, with TRBD2 matching 9 bases. The CDR3 sequence is 17 residues long. V shed 0 bases and J 3 bases; nucleotides not matched to a gene: 6. Germline CDR1 MGHRA, CDR2 YSYEKL. CDR3 nucleotide sequence: TGCGCCAGCAGCCAAGAAAGACTAGCGGAACACTACAATGAGCAGTTCTTC. As protein: CASSQERLAEHYNEQFF.

The rearrangement links TRBV9 to TRBJ2-1; D is uncertain. Germline CDR1 SGDLS, CDR2 YYNGEE. Trimming removed 3 bases at V and 0 bases at J, with 4 bases between. The CDR3 sequence is 13 residues long. The CDR3, as DNA: TGTGCCAGCAGCGCGTCCTCCTACAATGAGCAGTTCTTC. This sequence encodes CASSASSYNEQFF.

This chain connects TRBV30 to TRBJ2-3; TRBD2 aligns across 8 bases. The CDR3 runs to 15 residues. Trimming took 2 bases from V and 0 from J; bases not matched to a gene: 4. Germline V gene sequence: CDR1 GTSNPN, CDR2 SVGIG (reference sequence). CDR3 nucleotides: TGTGCCTGGAGTTCTACTAGCGGTAGCACAGATACGCAGTATTTT. Protein sequence: CAWSSTSGSTDTQYF.

The chain employs TRBV7-2 and TRBJ1-5; D uncertain. The CDR3 has 14 residues. V was cut by 1 base and J by 3 bases, with 7 bases left in between. In germline, CDR1 is SGHTA, CDR2 FQGNSA. This chain's CDR3 is CASSLERVNQPQHF. CDR3 DNA sequence: TGTGCCAGCAGCTTAGAGAGAGTCAATCAGCCCCAGCATTTT.

This clone has a single count. The chain employs TRBV4-3 and TRBJ1-6; D may be TRBD1 (6 bases). Trimming pared 0 bases from V and 4 bases from J, leaving 10 bases between. The CDR3 spans 16 residues. CDR1 is LGHNA and CDR2 is YSLEER in the germline V gene. Here the CDR3 reads CASSQDNTGYNSPLHF. CDR3 coding DNA: TGCGCCAGCAGCCAAGATAATACAGGGTATAATTCACCCCTCCACTTT.

This chain connects TRBV12-3 or TRBV12-4 to TRBJ1-2; TRBD1 aligns across 9 bases. This CDR3 region has 13 residues. The ends lost 5 bases at V and 6 bases at J; junction bases unmatched: 4. CDR3 loop: CASSRQGGDGYTF. In nucleotides, the CDR3 is TGTGCCAGCAGTAGACAGGGGGGGGATGGCTACACCTTC.

The V and J genes are TRBV10-3 and TRBJ2-1; D is possibly TRBD2 (6 bases). Germline lookup yields CDR1 ENHRY and CDR2 SYGVKD. The CDR3 is made up of 15 amino acids. The V end lost 7 bases, the J end lost 7 bases, and 20 bases lay between the germline ends. This CDR3 is CAITSGDGRGNEQFF. CDR3 coding DNA: TGTGCCATCACCTCGGGGGACGGCCGTGGGAATGAGCAGTTCTTC.